The entry that follows covers one T cell receptor (beta chain) sequence. Its ends do not fully match the called genes, so a read error is possible. These data originate in a study of CD8+ T cells in alopecia areata. The CDR3 runs to 14 residues. The germline V gene has CDR1 SQVTM and CDR2 ANQGSEA. cDNA reverse transcribed from extracted RNA served as the sequencing template. Measured with immunoSEQ multiplex PCR; TCRdb has only the in-frame clones, and not every one. The sample yields 70,000 to 95,000 clones, roughly 50% seen once. The J gene is TRBJ2-1, the V gene TRBV29-1, with TRBD1 matching over 9 bases. The specimen was NKG2D-high CD8+ T cells sorted from blood. The TCR originated in a human donor with alopecia areata. CDR3 sequence: CSVEGQGLHNEQFF. The DNA of the CDR3 is TGCAGCGTAGAAGGACAGGGGCTTCACAATGAGCAGTTCTTC.